These 31 T cell receptor beta chains were all obtained from the same sample, sequenced in a study of cytomegalovirus exposure and HLA in healthy donors. The PCR employed 60 Vbeta primers together with 13 Jbeta primers. The protocol was immunoSEQ multiplex PCR, while the TCRdb copy is restricted to in-frame clones and leaves out a portion. Here the sample spans 190,000 or so clones, more than 80% being singletons. Material: PBMCs. Receptors were obtained from a boy younger than 18 in good health and CMV-seronegative.

The chain employs TRBV11-2 and TRBJ2-7; no definite D call. This CDR3 is 13 amino acids long. CDR1 SGHAT and CDR2 FQNNGV come from the germline V gene. V was pared by 0 bases and J by 3 bases, with 6 bases between. CDR3 region: CASSLESIYEQYF. CDR3 DNA: TGTGCCAGCAGCTTAGAATCCATCTACGAGCAGTACTTC.

About this clone itself: The junction departs from the called germline gene at one end, perhaps through a read error. The rearrangement links TRBV7-7 to TRBJ1-4; D is ambiguous. The germline CDR1 and CDR2 sequences are SSHAT and FNYEAQ (reference sequence). The CDR3 covers 15 residues. The DNA of the CDR3 is TGTGCTAGCAGCCTTACAGCCGCAATGGATGAAAAACTGTTTTTT. Residues: CASSLTAAMDEKLFF.

This chain joins TRBV5-1 and TRBJ1-1; 10 nucleotides align to TRBD1. From germline, CDR1 is SGHRS and CDR2 YFSETQ. Trimming took 4 bases from V and 5 from J; bases not matched to a gene: 5. This CDR3 contains 14 residues. For the CDR3, the DNA is TGCGCCAGCAGCCCGGGACAGGGGCGGACTGAAGCTTTCTTT. It is translated as CASSPGQGRTEAFF.

In this sample, this clone turned up a few times. The V call is TRBV7-9, the J call TRBJ2-3; D perhaps matches TRBD2 (6 bases). Germline loops: CDR1 SEHNR, CDR2 FQNEAQ (reference sequence). This CDR3 region has 12 residues. V was pared by 1 base and J by 8 bases, with 7 bases between. The CDR3 DNA reads TGTGCCAGCAGCTTAGGACTAGTTACGCAGTATTTT. Protein sequence: CASSLGLVTQYF.

The chain links TRBV14 to TRBJ2-2; D ambiguous. Trimming removed 4 bases from V and 0 bases from J, with 9 bases in between. The germline CDR1 and CDR2 sequences are SGHDN and FVKESK. The CDR3 contains 15 residues. The CDR3 DNA reads TGTGCCAGCAGCCTCCGCGGTGCGAACACCGGGGAGCTGTTTTTT. This sequence encodes CASSLRGANTGELFF.

The V and J genes are TRBV5-1 and TRBJ1-1; TRBD1 matches at 8 bases. J gave up 11 bases and V 0 bases, and 9 bases lay outside the gene matches. The CDR3 has 14 residues. Germline V lookup: CDR1 SGHRS, CDR2 YFSETQ. CDR3 residues: CASSLEVRGRGAFF. The CDR3 DNA reads TGCGCCAGCAGCTTGGAGGTCAGGGGGCGAGGGGCTTTCTTT.

The chain is built from TRBV9 and TRBJ2-1; possibly TRBD2 for D (6 bases). Trimming took 0 bases from V and 2 from J, leaving 15 bases between them. The CDR3 spans 17 residues. Germline CDR1 and CDR2: SGDLS and YYNGEE. CDR3 DNA: TGTGCCAGCAGCGTAGGGGGGAGAGGAGGGGCCTACAATGAGCAGTTCTTC. Protein: CASSVGGRGGAYNEQFF.

This chain uses TRBV11-3 with TRBJ2-7; 8 bases are shared with TRBD1. Germline-derived CDR1 and CDR2 are SGHNT and YENEEA. The CDR3 runs to 17 residues. V was clipped by 1 base and J by 1 base; unmatched bases: 9. CDR3 nucleotide sequence: TGTGCCAGCAGCTTAGTCCGACAGGGGCTCCTTTCCTACGAGCAGTACTTC. It encodes CASSLVRQGLLSYEQYF.

This clone appeared once. This chain links TRBV6-1 with TRBJ1-2; D call uncertain. CDR1 and CDR2 (germline): MNHNS, SASEGT. V was trimmed by 3 bases and J by 0 bases, leaving 8 bases between them. The CDR3 has 14 residues. CDR3 nucleotide sequence: TGTGCCAGCAGTGAGTTATATACTAACTATGGCTACACCTTC. Its translation is CASSELYTNYGYTF.

This clone has more than one count but fewer than ten. The chain is built from TRBV7-3 and TRBJ2-2; 10 bases map to TRBD2. CDR3 size: 14 residues. After removal of 4 bases from V and 4 bases from J, the junction contained 0 bases not matched to a gene. Germline V lookup: CDR1 SGHTA, CDR2 FQGTGA. The CDR3 reads CASSWTSGTGELFF. In DNA form, the CDR3 reads TGTGCCAGCAGCTGGACTAGCGGCACCGGGGAGCTGTTTTTT. Full variable domain (rest looked up from reference TRBV7-3 and TRBJ2-2): GAGVSQTPSNKVTEKGKYVELRCDPISGHTALYWYRQSLGQGPEFLIYFQGTGAADDSGLPNDRFFAVRPEGSVSTLKIQRTERGDSAVYLCASSWTSGTGELFFGEGSRLTVL.

The V call is TRBV11-1, the J call TRBJ1-1, with 7 bases fitting TRBD1. The CDR3 has 14 amino acids. The junction had 5 bases not matched to a gene; V was cut back by 6 bases and J by 1 base. Germline-derived CDR1 and CDR2 are SGHAT and FQDESV (reference sequence). CDR3 sequence reads: CASRKGQRNTEAFF. In DNA form, the CDR3 reads TGTGCCAGCAGAAAGGGACAGAGGAACACTGAAGCTTTCTTT.

This clone was seen once. This rearrangement joins TRBV5-1 to TRBJ2-5; 8 bases line up with TRBD2. Germline trimming cut 3 bases from V and 1 base from J; bases unmatched to any gene: 2. Germline V gives CDR1 SGHRS, CDR2 YFSETQ. This CDR3 region has 14 residues. The CDR3 nucleotides are TGCGCCAGCAGCTGGACTAGCCCCCAAGAGACCCAGTACTTC. Translation: CASSWTSPQETQYF. Together with reference TRBV5-1 and TRBJ2-5, the CDR3 gives the full variable domain: KAGVTQTPRYLIKTRGQQVTLSCSPISGHRSVSWYQQTPGQGLQFLFEYFSETQRNKGNFPGRFSGRQFSNSRSEMNVSTLELGDSALYLCASSWTSPQETQYFGPGTRLLVL.

The chain recombines TRBV5-4 with TRBJ2-7, with D possibly being TRBD1 (6 bases). V lost 4 bases and J 12 bases, leaving 26 bases between the germline ends. Per germline, CDR1 SGHNT and CDR2 YYREEE (reference sequence). CDR3 length: 15 residues. The CDR3 region has the DNA TGTGCCAGCAGCCTTTGGGGGAGAACAGGGAGTATATCGTACTTC. Residues: CASSLWGRTGSISYF.

V and J are TRBV2 and TRBJ1-2, with D possibly matching TRBD1 (6 bases). The V end lost 6 bases, the J end lost 7 bases, and 27 bases lay between the germline ends. This CDR3 is built from 17 residues. CDR1 and CDR2 from the germline V gene are SNHLY and FYNNEI. CDR3 coding DNA: TGTGCCAGCAGCCATGGGGCCGGGTTGGGCAGGGGCGCTGGCTACACCTTC. This codes for CASSHGAGLGRGAGYTF.

The chain recombines TRBV5-1 with TRBJ2-5, with 7 bases fitting TRBD1. TRBJ2-7 matches the DNA end more closely, so the J call is doubtful. Germline V gene sequence: CDR1 SGHRS, CDR2 YFSETQ. This CDR3 has 15 residues. The CDR3: CASSLDLGTAYEQYF. CDR3 bases: TGCGCCAGCAGCTTGGATTTGGGGACAGCCTACGAGCAGTACTTC.

V is TRBV9 and J is TRBJ1-1, with D tentatively TRBD1 (5 bases). The V and J ends lost 7 bases and 2 bases respectively, with 15 bases between them. Germline CDR1 and CDR2: SGDLS and YYNGEE. The CDR3 covers 14 residues. As DNA, the CDR3 is TGTGCCAGCTCGGGGGAACAGGCTAACACTGAAGCTTTCTTT. It translates to CASSGEQANTEAFF.

Details on this clone: A junction end diverges from the germline sequence, so it may reflect a read error. This CDR3 is CASSLHRKGVTGEPFF. The CDR3, as DNA: TGTGCCAGCAGCCTGCATAGGAAGGGCGTCACCGGGGAGCCGTTTTTT. The V and J genes are TRBV5-6 and TRBJ2-2; D possibly corresponds to TRBD2 (5 bases). The CDR3 totals 16 residues. CDR1 and CDR2 (germline): SGHDT, YYEEEE.

The chain recombines TRBV6-5 with TRBJ1-2, with unresolved D. This CDR3 is 15 amino acids long. The germline V gene has CDR1 MNHEY and CDR2 SVGAGI. V shed 0 bases and J shed 4 bases, with 12 bases lying between them. The DNA of the CDR3 is TGTGCCAGCAGTTACTCCGGGGTTTTGGGCTATGGCTACACCTTC. The encoded protein is CASSYSGVLGYGYTF.

The rearrangement links TRBV5-1 to TRBJ1-4; D may be TRBD1 (6 bases). V shed 0 bases and J shed 8 bases, with 11 bases lying between them. The CDR3 spans 14 residues. CDR1 and CDR2 (germline): SGHRS, YFSETQ. DNA of the CDR3: TGCGCCAGCAGCTTGGAACAGGGAAGGGAAAAACTGTTTTTT. This gives the protein CASSLEQGREKLFF. The whole variable domain, remainder taken from reference TRBV5-1 and TRBJ1-4, is KAGVTQTPRYLIKTRGQQVTLSCSPISGHRSVSWYQQTPGQGLQFLFEYFSETQRNKGNFPGRFSGRQFSNSRSEMNVSTLELGDSALYLCASSLEQGREKLFFGSGTQLSVL.

This rearrangement joins TRBV5-5 to TRBJ2-7; D gene uncertain. The CDR3 is 11 residues long. Trimming left V 5 bases short and J 5 bases short, with 8 bases between. Looked up from germline, CDR1 is SGHKS and CDR2 is YYEKEE (reference sequence). CDR3 residues: CASSSFHEQYF. The CDR3 DNA sequence: TGTGCCAGCAGTTCCTTCCACGAGCAGTACTTC.

The gene calls are TRBV5-4 and TRBJ2-3; no firm D call. Trimming left V 3 bases short and J 3 bases short, with 5 bases between. Germline lookup yields CDR1 SGHNT and CDR2 YYREEE (reference sequence). The CDR3 has 12 amino acids. The CDR3 is CASSSNTDTQYF. The CDR3 DNA sequence: TGTGCCAGCAGCTCCAATACAGATACGCAGTATTTT.

The chain uses TRBV7-2 and TRBJ2-3, with D possibly being TRBD2 (6 bases). V was clipped by 0 bases and J by 3 bases, with 7 bases between them. The germline CDR1 and CDR2 sequences are SGHTA and FQGNSA. The CDR3 is made up of 14 amino acids. DNA for the CDR3: TGTGCCAGCAGCTTAGCAGGGAGGACAGATACGCAGTATTTT. This translates into CASSLAGRTDTQYF.

In nucleotides, the CDR3 is TGCGCCAGCAATCCGGGTGAATCGAACACCGGGGAGCTGTTTTTT. Amino acids: CASNPGESNTGELFF. The chain carries TRBV5-1 and TRBJ2-2; D not resolved. Between the trimmed V and J ends, which lost 6 bases and 0 bases, there was a span of 12 bases. Germline V gene sequence: CDR1 SGHRS, CDR2 YFSETQ. This CDR3 has 15 residues.

This clone has just one count. The chain couples TRBV18 to TRBJ2-1; 11 bases map to TRBD2. The V segment lost 4 bases and the J segment 7 bases; nucleotides outside the gene matches: 9. There are 16 residues in the CDR3. Germline V lookup: CDR1 KGHSH, CDR2 LQKENI. CDR3 sequence (DNA): TGTGCCAGCTCACTCATTAGCGGGAGGGCCGAGAATGAGCAGTTCTTC. It is translated as CASSLISGRAENEQFF.

The chain couples TRBV7-9 to TRBJ2-7, with D perhaps matching TRBD2 (6 bases). The CDR3 has 15 residues. Trimming stripped 3 bases from V and 9 bases from J, with 21 bases between. CDR1 is SEHNR and CDR2 is FQNEAQ in the germline V gene (reference sequence). DNA for the CDR3: TGTGCCAGCAGCTTGGACCGGGACTCATTCTTCGGGCAGTACTTC. Translation: CASSLDRDSFFGQYF.

This clone was picked up a small number of times. The chain employs TRBV4-2 and TRBJ1-1; 7 bases fit TRBD1. The germline CDR1 and CDR2 sequences are LGHNA and YNFKEQ. V lost 0 bases and J lost 3; bases outside the gene matches: 4. This CDR3 comprises 15 residues. CDR3: CASSQDLTGDTEAFF. The DNA for the CDR3 is TGTGCCAGCAGCCAAGATCTCACAGGGGACACTGAAGCTTTCTTT.

The CDR3 region has the DNA TGTGCCAGCAGCTTAGCTAGCGGGAGTTTTTACAATGAGCAGTTCTTC. Its translation: CASSLASGSFYNEQFF. The V gene is TRBV7-9, the J gene TRBJ2-1; 9 bases are shared with TRBD2. This CDR3 has 16 residues. V shed 0 bases, J shed 4 bases, and the junction held 4 bases outside the gene matches. Germline values: CDR1 SEHNR, CDR2 FQNEAQ (reference sequence).

This rearrangement joins TRBV30 to TRBJ1-6, with D hard to call. This CDR3 comprises 15 residues. Trimming stripped 0 bases from V and 6 bases from J, with 12 bases between. Germline V gives CDR1 GTSNPN, CDR2 SVGIG (reference sequence). The CDR3 spells CAWSVGRSGNSPLHF. The CDR3 coding sequence is TGTGCCTGGAGTGTTGGGAGGTCTGGTAATTCACCCCTCCACTTT.

A few counts support this clone. V usage is TRBV5-6 and J usage is TRBJ1-2; 8 nucleotides match TRBD1. J was trimmed by 8 bases and V by 3 bases; bases with no gene match: 9. From germline, CDR1 is SGHDT and CDR2 YYEEEE. The CDR3 length is 14 residues. The CDR3 is CASSSTGVGRGYTF. CDR3 DNA sequence: TGTGCCAGCAGCTCGACAGGGGTAGGGCGGGGCTACACCTTC.

About this clone itself: Other DNA sequences from this sample encode an identical CDR3 as well. V and J are TRBV19 and TRBJ1-1; D not certain. V was trimmed by 1 base and J by 1 base, leaving 4 bases between them. Germline V gene lookup returns CDR1 LNHDA and CDR2 SQIVND (reference sequence). The CDR3 extends over 13 amino acids. CDR3: CASSIGRNTEAFF. The CDR3 DNA is TGTGCCAGTAGTATAGGCAGGAACACTGAAGCTTTCTTT.

This clone was recorded a few times. V usage is TRBV2 and J usage is TRBJ1-3; 9 nucleotides match TRBD1. The CDR3 spans 15 residues. The germline V gene encodes CDR1 SNHLY and CDR2 FYNNEI. Trimming took 3 bases from V and 3 from J; bases not matched to a gene: 3. CDR3 bases: TGTGCCAGCAGTGAGGGACAGGGAGGTGGAAACACCATATATTTT. It yields the protein CASSEGQGGGNTIYF.